A selection of T cell receptor beta chains follows, all from one sample in a study of T-cell reconstitution after alpha-beta-depleted transplantation in children. TCRdb passed the PCR reads through MiXCR, listing each CDR3 protein once. The sample has more than 200,000 distinct CDR3 sequences, roughly a tenth seen once. The source was PBMCs from the stem cell graft donor, collected from the stem cell graft. The receptors were gathered from a human donor who donated a stem cell graft to a child with SCID. The CDR3 runs from the conserved cysteine through the conserved F or W. D genes are given only for firm matches. The size of a clone is reported for some rows only, either as once, few or many, or as a class for expanded clones.

D gene	clone size	V gene	J gene	CDR3 DNA	CDR3 protein
.	many	TRBV5-1	TRBJ2-5	TGCGCCAGCACCCGGTCCGGATTCCAAGAGACCCAGTACTTC	CASTRSGFQETQYF
.	many	TRBV5-1	TRBJ1-1	TGCGCCAGCAGGGGAGGGAGCATGAACACTGAAGCTTTCTTT	CASRGGSMNTEAFF
.	many	TRBV7-2	TRBJ2-7	TGTGCCAGCAGCTTATGGGGTAGCTCCTACGAGCAGTACTTC	CASSLWGSSYEQYF
.	many	TRBV4-3	TRBJ1-5	TGCGCCAGCAGCCAAGGGGGTGCGAGAGGGGGCAATCAGCCCCAGCATTTT	CASSQGGARGGNQPQHF
.	many	TRBV4-1	TRBJ2-3	TGCGCCAGCAGCCACTTGATGGGGGGTACGCAGTATTTT	CASSHLMGGTQYF
.	many	TRBV7-3	TRBJ1-2	TGTGCCAGCAGCTTACGGAGGGAATATGGCTACACCTTC	CASSLRREYGYTF
.	many	TRBV5-1	TRBJ1-1	TGCGCCAGCAGCACAGGACGGGAGGGGAATAAGAACACTGAAGCTTTCTTT	CASSTGREGNKNTEAFF
TRBD1	many	TRBV3-1	TRBJ1-1	TGTGCCAGCAGCGAAGGGGGCAGGGCCCACTTT	CASSEGGRAHF
TRBD1	once	TRBV12-3/TRBV12-4	TRBJ2-2	TGTGCCAGCAGTCGAGGGACAGGGGCCGGGGAGCTGTTTTTT	CASSRGTGAGELFF
.	many	TRBV20-1	TRBJ2-3	TGCAGTGCTAGGGACGTTAACCAGTATTTT	CSARDVNQYF
TRBD1	.	TRBV5-1	TRBJ1-2	TGCGCCAGCAGCAAGGACAGGGACCATGGCTACACCTTC	CASSKDRDHGYTF
.	.	TRBV12-3/TRBV12-4	TRBJ1-1	TGTGCCAGCAGTTTTTGGGGAACAGTGGGGAACACTGAAGCTTTCTTT	CASSFWGTVGNTEAFF
.	many	TRBV5-1	TRBJ1-1	TGCGCCAGCAGCTTGGCACCCGTCGGGCAGGGCACTGAAGCTTTCTTT	CASSLAPVGQGTEAFF
TRBD2	many	TRBV11-2	TRBJ2-1	TGTGCCAGCAGCTTAGTCGGGGGGAGTGAGCAGTTCTTC	CASSLVGGSEQFF